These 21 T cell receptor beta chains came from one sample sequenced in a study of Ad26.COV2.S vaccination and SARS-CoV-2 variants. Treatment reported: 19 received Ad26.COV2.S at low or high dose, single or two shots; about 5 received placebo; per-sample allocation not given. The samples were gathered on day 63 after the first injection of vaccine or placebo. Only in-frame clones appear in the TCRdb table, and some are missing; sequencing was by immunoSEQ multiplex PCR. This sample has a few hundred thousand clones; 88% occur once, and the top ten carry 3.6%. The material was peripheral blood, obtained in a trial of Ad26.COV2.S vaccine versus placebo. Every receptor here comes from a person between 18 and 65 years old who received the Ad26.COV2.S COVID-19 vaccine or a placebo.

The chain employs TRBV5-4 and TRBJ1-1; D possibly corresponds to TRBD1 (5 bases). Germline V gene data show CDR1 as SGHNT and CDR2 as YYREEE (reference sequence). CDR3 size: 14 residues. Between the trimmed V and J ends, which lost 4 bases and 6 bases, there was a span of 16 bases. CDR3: CASSPMQGVPEAFF. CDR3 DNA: TGTGCCAGCAGCCCGATGCAGGGTGTCCCTGAAGCTTTCTTT.

CDR3 protein: CASSEFGDPSTDTQYF. The CDR3 nucleotides are TGTGCCAGCAGTGAGTTCGGGGACCCTAGCACAGATACGCAGTATTTT. The rearrangement uses TRBV2 and TRBJ2-3, with D perhaps being TRBD1 or TRBD2 (5 bases each). The CDR3 is 16 residues long. V was trimmed by 3 bases and J by 0 bases, leaving 13 bases between them. Germline V gives CDR1 SNHLY, CDR2 FYNNEI.

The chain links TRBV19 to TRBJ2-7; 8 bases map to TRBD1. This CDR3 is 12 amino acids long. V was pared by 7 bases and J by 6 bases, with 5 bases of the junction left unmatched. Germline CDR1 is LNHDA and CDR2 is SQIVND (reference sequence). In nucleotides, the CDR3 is TGTGCCAGTATGCAGGGGGCCAGCGAGCAGTACTTC. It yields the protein CASMQGASEQYF.

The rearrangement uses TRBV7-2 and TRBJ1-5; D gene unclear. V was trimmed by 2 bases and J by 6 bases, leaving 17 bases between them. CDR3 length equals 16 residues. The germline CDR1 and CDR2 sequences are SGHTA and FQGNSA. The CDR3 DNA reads TGTGCCAGCAGCTTAAATGGTGCCAGCGCCACTCAGCCCCAGCATTTT. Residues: CASSLNGASATQPQHF.

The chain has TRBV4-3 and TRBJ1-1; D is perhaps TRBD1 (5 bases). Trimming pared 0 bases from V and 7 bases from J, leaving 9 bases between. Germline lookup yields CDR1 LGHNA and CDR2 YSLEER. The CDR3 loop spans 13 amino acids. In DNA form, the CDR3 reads TGCGCCAGCAGCCAAGAAATAAGGGGTGAAGCTTTCTTT. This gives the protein CASSQEIRGEAFF.

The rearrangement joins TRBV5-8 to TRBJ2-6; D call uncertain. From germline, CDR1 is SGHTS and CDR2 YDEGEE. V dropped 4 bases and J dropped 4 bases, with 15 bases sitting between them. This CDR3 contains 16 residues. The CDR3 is CASSPEWGSGANVLTF. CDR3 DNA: TGTGCCAGCAGCCCAGAATGGGGATCCGGGGCCAACGTCCTGACTTTC.

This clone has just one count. The CDR3 is CASSWGQGGTEAFF. Here the CDR3 DNA reads TGTGCCAGCAGCTGGGGACAGGGTGGAACTGAAGCTTTCTTT. V and J are TRBV5-4 and TRBJ1-1; 9 bases are shared with TRBD1. The CDR3 is 14 amino acids. Losses at the gene ends were 3 bases for V and 5 bases for J; bases not matched to a gene: 5. The V gene's germline CDR1 is SGHNT and CDR2 YYREEE (reference sequence).

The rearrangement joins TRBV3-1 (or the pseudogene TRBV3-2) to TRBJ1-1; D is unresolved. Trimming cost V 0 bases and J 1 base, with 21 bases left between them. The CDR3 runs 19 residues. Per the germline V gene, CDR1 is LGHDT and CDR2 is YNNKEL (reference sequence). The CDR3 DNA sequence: TGTGCCAGCAGCCAAGACTCGTATATAAGGGATGGGAGGAACACTGAAGCTTTCTTT. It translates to CASSQDSYIRDGRNTEAFF.

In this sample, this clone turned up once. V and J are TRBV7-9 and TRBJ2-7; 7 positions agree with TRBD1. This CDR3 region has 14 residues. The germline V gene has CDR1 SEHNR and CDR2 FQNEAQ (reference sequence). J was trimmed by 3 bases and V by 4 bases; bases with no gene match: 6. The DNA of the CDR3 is TGTGCCAGCAGCTCCCCGGGACAGTTCTACGAGCAGTACTTC. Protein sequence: CASSSPGQFYEQYF.

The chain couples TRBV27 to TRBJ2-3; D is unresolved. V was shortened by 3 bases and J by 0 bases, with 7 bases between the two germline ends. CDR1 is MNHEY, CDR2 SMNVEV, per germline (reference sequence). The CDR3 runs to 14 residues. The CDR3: CASSFSRSTDTQYF. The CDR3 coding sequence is TGTGCCAGCAGTTTCTCCAGGAGCACAGATACGCAGTATTTT.

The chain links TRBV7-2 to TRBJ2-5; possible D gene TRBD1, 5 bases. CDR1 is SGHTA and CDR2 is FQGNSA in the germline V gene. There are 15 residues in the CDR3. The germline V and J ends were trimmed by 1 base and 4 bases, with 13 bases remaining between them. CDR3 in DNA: TGTGCCAGCAGCTTAGTCGGCAGGGAAGGAGAGACCCAGTACTTC. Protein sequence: CASSLVGREGETQYF.

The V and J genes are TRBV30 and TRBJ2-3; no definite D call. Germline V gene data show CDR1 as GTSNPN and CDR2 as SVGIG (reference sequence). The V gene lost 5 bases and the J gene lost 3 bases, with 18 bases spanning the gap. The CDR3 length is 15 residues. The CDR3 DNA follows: TGTGCCTGGTCCTGGACCTACCCGACTACAGATACGCAGTATTTT. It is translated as CAWSWTYPTTDTQYF.

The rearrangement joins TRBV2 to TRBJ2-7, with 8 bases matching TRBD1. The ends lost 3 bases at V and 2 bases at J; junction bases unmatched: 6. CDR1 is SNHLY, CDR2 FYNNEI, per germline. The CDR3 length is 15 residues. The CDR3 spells CASSELPGGPYEQYF. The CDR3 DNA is TGTGCCAGCAGTGAGTTGCCAGGGGGCCCCTACGAGCAGTACTTC.

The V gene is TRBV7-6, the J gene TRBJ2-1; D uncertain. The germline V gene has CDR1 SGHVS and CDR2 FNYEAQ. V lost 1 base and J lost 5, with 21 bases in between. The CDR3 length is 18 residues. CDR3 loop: CASSLEGLPELRNNEQFF. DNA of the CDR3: TGTGCCAGCAGCTTAGAAGGCTTGCCGGAACTCAGGAACAATGAGCAGTTCTTC.

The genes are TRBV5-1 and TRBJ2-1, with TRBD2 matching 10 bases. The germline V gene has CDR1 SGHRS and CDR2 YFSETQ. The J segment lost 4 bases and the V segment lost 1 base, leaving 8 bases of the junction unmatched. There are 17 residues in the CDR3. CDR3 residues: CASSLTSGASSYNEQFF. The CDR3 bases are TGCGCCAGCAGCTTGACTAGCGGGGCATCGAGTTACAATGAGCAGTTCTTC. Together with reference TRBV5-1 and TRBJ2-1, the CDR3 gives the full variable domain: KAGVTQTPRYLIKTRGQQVTLSCSPISGHRSVSWYQQTPGQGLQFLFEYFSETQRNKGNFPGRFSGRQFSNSRSEMNVSTLELGDSALYLCASSLTSGASSYNEQFFGPGTRLTVL.

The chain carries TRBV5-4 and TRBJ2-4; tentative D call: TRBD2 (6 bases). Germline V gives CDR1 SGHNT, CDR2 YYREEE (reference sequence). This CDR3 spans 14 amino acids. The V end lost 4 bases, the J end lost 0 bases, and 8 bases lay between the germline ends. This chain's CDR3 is CASSGTEAKNIQYF. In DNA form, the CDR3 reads TGTGCCAGCAGCGGGACTGAAGCCAAAAACATTCAGTACTTC.

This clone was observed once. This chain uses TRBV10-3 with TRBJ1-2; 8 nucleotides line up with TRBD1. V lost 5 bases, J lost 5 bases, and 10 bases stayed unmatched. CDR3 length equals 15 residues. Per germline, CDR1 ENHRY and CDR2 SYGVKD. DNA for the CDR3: TGTGCCATCAGTAACGGACAGGGACCCTTTTATGGCTACACCTTC. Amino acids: CAISNGQGPFYGYTF.

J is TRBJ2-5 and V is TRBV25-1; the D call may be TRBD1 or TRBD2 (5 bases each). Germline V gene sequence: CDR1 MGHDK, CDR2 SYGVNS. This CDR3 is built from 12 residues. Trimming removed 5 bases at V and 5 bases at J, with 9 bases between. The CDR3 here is CASSTRDETQYF. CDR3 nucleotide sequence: TGTGCCAGCAGTACCAGGGACGAGACCCAGTACTTC. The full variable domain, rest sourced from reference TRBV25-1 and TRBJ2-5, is EADIYQTPRYLVIGTGKKITLECSQTMGHDKMYWYQQDPGMELHLIHYSYGVNSTEKGDLSSESTVSRIRTEHFPLTLESARPSHTSQYLCASSTRDETQYFGPGTRLLVL.

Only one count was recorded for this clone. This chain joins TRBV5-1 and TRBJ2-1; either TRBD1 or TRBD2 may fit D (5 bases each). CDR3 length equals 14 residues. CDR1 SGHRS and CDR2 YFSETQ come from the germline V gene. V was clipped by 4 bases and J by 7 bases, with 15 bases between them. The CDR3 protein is CASSPGRLRNEQFF. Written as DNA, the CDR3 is TGCGCCAGCAGCCCGGGACGGCTGCGGAATGAGCAGTTCTTC.

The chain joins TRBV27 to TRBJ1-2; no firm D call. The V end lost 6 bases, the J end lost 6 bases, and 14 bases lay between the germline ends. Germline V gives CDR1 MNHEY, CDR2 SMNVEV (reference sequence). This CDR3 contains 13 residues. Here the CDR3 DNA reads TGTGCCAGCAGCCCCCCGGGATGGGATGGCTACACCTTC. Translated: CASSPPGWDGYTF.

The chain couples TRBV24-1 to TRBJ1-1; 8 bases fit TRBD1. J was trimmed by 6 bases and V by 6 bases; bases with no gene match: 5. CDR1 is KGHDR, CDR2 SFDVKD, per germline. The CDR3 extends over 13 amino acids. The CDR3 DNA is TGTGCCACCAGTCGCCAGGGGGCCTCTGAAGCTTTCTTT. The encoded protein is CATSRQGASEAFF.